Reported below is one T cell receptor (beta chain). Its antigen remains unknown. The data were obtained in a study of blood T cells in healthy people across ages. Study-wide findings and caveats: Naive and antigen-experienced cells could not be conclusively compared, given unsorted PBMCs. Observed TCR beta diversity per million T cells went down as age went up. This fall followed a roughly linear course with age.

Together with a sample-barcoded 5' primer, a J-beta primer mix was included in a second PCR lasting about 6 to 11 cycles. Every sample gave at least 2.5 million paired-end reads containing CDR3. MiXCR, applied by TCRdb to the 5' RACE reads, yields one record per CDR3 protein. Of 650,000 to 1,000,000 distinct CDR3 sequences listed, 36% are singletons. Healthy Caucasian individuals from Russia aged 6 to 90 were enrolled as donors. The sequenced sample consisted of blood. The receptor was isolated from a young man in good health.

The CDR3, as DNA: TGTGCCAGCAGCTTAGGGATAGACCCAAATTTTTCCTACGAGCAGTTCTTC. Its protein product is CASSLGIDPNFSYEQFF. This rearrangement joins TRBV7-9 to TRBJ2-1; no firm D call. This CDR3 contains 17 residues. The ends were cut back, 1 base at V and 10 bases at J, with 23 bases in the middle. CDR1 is SEHNR, CDR2 FQNEAQ, per germline (reference sequence).